This passage covers 5 T cell receptor beta chains from one sample sequenced in a study of glioma-infiltrating T cells. Using RNA template, CDR3s of TCR alpha and beta were amplified with iRepertoire arm-PCR. TCRdb independently ran MiXCR on the multiplex PCR reads; one entry per CDR3 protein. The sample has around 90,000 distinct CDR3 sequences; approximately 40% are singletons. The sequenced sample consisted of glioma tissue, nonneoplastic brain tissue, or PBMCs (not recorded which). The receptor source for this set is a human donor with low-grade glioma or glioblastoma, undergoing nonglioma brain surgery, or in good health (not recorded which).

The table lists this clonotype with a count of one. A much larger clone lies one base from this, so it may be a read error. The V gene is TRBV2, the J gene TRBJ2-1; D not certain. Trimming shortened V by 7 bases and J by 10 bases, and 14 bases separated the two germline ends. The CDR3 spans 12 residues. Germline V gives CDR1 SNHLY, CDR2 FYNNEI. The CDR3 loop is CASKGRNYEQFF. For the CDR3, the DNA is TGTGCCAGCAAAGGCAGAAACTACGAGCAGTTCTTC.

This clonotype was observed at least ten times. The rearrangement uses TRBV19 and TRBJ2-5; 8 bases map to TRBD2. This CDR3 has 14 amino acids. V lost 5 bases, J lost 2 bases, and 4 bases stayed unmatched. The germline CDR1 and CDR2 sequences are LNHDA and SQIVND (reference sequence). CDR3 protein: CASSFIAGQETQYF. DNA for the CDR3: TGTGCCAGTAGTTTCATAGCGGGGCAAGAGACCCAGTACTTC. The full variable domain, rest sourced from reference TRBV19 and TRBJ2-5, is DGGITQSPKYLFRKEGQNVTLSCEQNLNHDAMYWYRQDPGQGLRLIYYSQIVNDFQKGDIAEGYSVSREKKESFPLTVTSAQKNPTAFYLCASSFIAGQETQYFGPGTRLLVL.

This clonotype was detected ten times or more. This sequence joins TRBV9 and TRBJ2-3; D is unclear. The CDR3 spans 14 residues. Germline V gives CDR1 SGDLS, CDR2 YYNGEE. Between the trimmed V and J ends, which lost 0 bases and 6 bases, there was a span of 11 bases. The CDR3 DNA follows: TGTGCCAGCAGCGTAGAGGTAGGGTCCGATACGCAGTATTTT. Translating gives CASSVEVGSDTQYF. Full variable domain (outside the CDR3, taken from reference TRBV9 and TRBJ2-3): DSGVTQTPKHLITATGQRVTLRCSPRSGDLSVYWYQQSLDQGLQFLIQYYNGEERAKGNILERFSAQQFPDLHSELNLSSLELGDSALYFCASSVEVGSDTQYFGPGTRLTVL.

This clonotype was seen repeatedly, ten times or more. The chain is built from TRBV7-8 and TRBJ2-1; possibly TRBD1 or TRBD2 for D (6 bases each). CDR3 length: 17 amino acids. CDR1 is SGHVS and CDR2 is FQNEAQ in the germline V gene. The V end lost 5 bases, the J end lost 0 bases, and 17 bases lay between the germline ends. The CDR3: CASSLFSGASSYNEQFF. The CDR3 nucleotides are TGTGCCAGCAGCCTCTTCTCGGGGGCTAGCTCCTACAATGAGCAGTTCTTC.

This clonotype occurred many times. The rearrangement joins TRBV18 to TRBJ1-3, with D unclear. Trimming pared 1 base from V and 0 bases from J, leaving 7 bases between. The germline CDR1 and CDR2 sequences are KGHSH and LQKENI. The CDR3 length is 15 residues. This CDR3 reads CASSPQQSSGNTIYF. DNA of the CDR3: TGTGCCAGCTCACCACAGCAGAGCTCTGGAAACACCATATATTTT. Full variable domain (remainder filled in from reference TRBV18 and TRBJ1-3): NAGVMQNPRHLVRRRGQEARLRCSPMKGHSHVYWYRQLPEEGLKFMVYLQKENIIDESGMPKERFSAEFPKEGPSILRIQQVVRGDSAAYFCASSPQQSSGNTIYFGEGSWLTVV.